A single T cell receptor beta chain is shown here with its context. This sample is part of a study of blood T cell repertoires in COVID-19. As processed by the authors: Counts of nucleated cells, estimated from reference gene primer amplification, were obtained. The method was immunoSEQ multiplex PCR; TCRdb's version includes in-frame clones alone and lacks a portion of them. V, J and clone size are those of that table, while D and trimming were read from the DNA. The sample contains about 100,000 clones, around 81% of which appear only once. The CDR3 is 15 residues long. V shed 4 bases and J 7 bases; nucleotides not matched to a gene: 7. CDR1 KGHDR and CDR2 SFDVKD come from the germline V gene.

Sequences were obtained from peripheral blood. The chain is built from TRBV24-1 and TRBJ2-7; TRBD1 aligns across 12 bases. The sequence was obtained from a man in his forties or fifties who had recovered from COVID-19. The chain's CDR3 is CATSESGQGAGEQYF. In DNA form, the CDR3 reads TGTGCCACCAGTGAGTCGGGACAGGGGGCTGGGGAGCAGTACTTC.